Included here is one T cell receptor (beta chain) sequence, with context. CDR3 size: 12 residues. The germline CDR1 and CDR2 sequences are SQVTM and ANQGSEA. V shed 4 bases and J 6 bases; nucleotides not matched to a gene: 6. The source of the sample is a study of T cell changes during pregnancy in multiple sclerosis. The table came from immunoSEQ multiplex PCR; TCRdb's copy has only in-frame clones and leaves some out. In the table there are 70,000 to 90,000 clones, around 93% of which are singletons. The sample here was PBMCs, taken in the first trimester of pregnancy. This rearrangement joins TRBV29-1 to TRBJ2-7; TRBD1 aligns across 7 bases. This clonotype was sampled from a female donor in good health, serving as a control in a pregnancy study. Some clones in this sample may be carry-over from other donors' samples. The CDR3 sequence: CSVVGGPSEQYF. The CDR3 nucleotides are TGCAGCGTTGTAGGGGGCCCTTCCGAGCAGTACTTC.